These 30 T cell receptor beta chains share one sample of origin, sequenced in a study of molecular identifiers for immune sequencing clone quantification. TCRdb used MiXCR to reprocess the PCR reads, holding one entry per CDR3 protein. The sample lists 490,000 or so distinct CDR3 sequences, around 23% seen once, with roughly 0.77% in the top ten. Source material: naive CD8+ T cells from blood, with Jurkat cell RNA spiked in. Documented subset: FACS-sorted CD8+CD4-CCR7+CD45RA+ naive T cells. The origin of the receptors is a human donor in good health. Some libraries in this study had Jurkat cell RNA spiked in.

This clonotype has just one count. With a much larger clone just one base away, this may be a read error. The chain combines TRBV28 with TRBJ2-1; TRBD1 matches 12 bases. This CDR3 region has 17 residues. CDR1 MDHEN and CDR2 SYDVKM come from the germline V gene. The CDR3 bases are TGTGCCAGCAGTTTGCTCCATCCCGGGACAGGGGGCGGTGAGCAGCTCTTC. As protein: CASSLLHPGTGGGEQLF. The variable domain in full, with the rest retrieved from reference TRBV28 and TRBJ2-1, is DVKVTQSSRYLVKRTGEKVFLECVQDMDHENMFWYRQDPGLGLRLIYFSYDVKMKEKGDIPEGYSVSREKKERFSLILESASTNQTSMYLCASSLLHPGTGGGEQLFGPGTRLTVL.

The V call is TRBV9, the J call TRBJ2-1; 8 bases agree with TRBD2. The CDR3 extends over 15 amino acids. CDR1 and CDR2 (germline): SGDLS, YYNGEE. V was clipped by 0 bases and J by 5 bases; unmatched bases: 4. The CDR3 protein is CASSVGAGDNNEQFF. As DNA, the CDR3 is TGTGCCAGCAGCGTAGGAGCGGGGGATAACAATGAGCAGTTCTTC.

CDR3 protein: CASSLSAYHYEQYF. The CDR3 DNA sequence: TGTGCCAGCAGTTTATCGGCCTACCACTACGAGCAGTACTTC. The rearrangement links TRBV27 to TRBJ2-7; D is uncertain. V was pared by 0 bases and J by 3 bases, with 9 bases between. The CDR3 is 14 residues long. CDR1 and CDR2 (germline): MNHEY, SMNVEV (reference sequence).

This clonotype appeared many times. The chain combines TRBV11-2 with TRBJ1-5; D is unresolved. Trimming took 1 base from V and 0 from J, leaving 10 bases between them. CDR1 is SGHAT and CDR2 is FQNNGV in the germline V gene. This CDR3 has 16 amino acids. As DNA, the CDR3 is TGTGCCAGCAGCTTAGGAAGAGCATATAGCAATCAGCCCCAGCATTTT. Protein product: CASSLGRAYSNQPQHF.

In this sample, this clonotype turned up a few times. The V call is TRBV4-3, the J call TRBJ2-7; D ambiguous. This CDR3 is 14 amino acids long. V lost 0 bases to trimming and J lost 4 bases, with 10 bases between them. The germline V gene encodes CDR1 LGHNA and CDR2 YSLEER. CDR3 nucleotide sequence: TGCGCCAGCAGCCAAGATGTCAGCTATTACGAGCAGTACTTC. It codes for CASSQDVSYYEQYF.

This clonotype was seen ten or more times. The V and J genes are TRBV13 and TRBJ2-7, with D possibly matching TRBD1 (6 bases). From germline, CDR1 is PRHDT and CDR2 FYEKMQ (reference sequence). Trimming pared 5 bases from V and 4 bases from J, leaving 18 bases between. This CDR3 has 15 residues. The CDR3 reads CASSPGRDIIYEQYF. CDR3 DNA: TGTGCCAGCAGCCCGGGCCGGGACATAATTTACGAGCAGTACTTC. Supplemented by reference TRBV13 and TRBJ2-7, the full variable domain reads AAGVIQSPRHLIKEKRETATLKCYPIPRHDTVYWYQQGPGQDPQFLISFYEKMQSDKGSIPDRFSAQQFSDYHSELNMSSLELGDSALYFCASSPGRDIIYEQYFGPGTRLTVT.

This clonotype occurred a few times. The genes are TRBV20-1 and TRBJ2-6, with no clear D. V lost 0 bases and J lost 0, with 9 bases in between. CDR1 is DFQATT, CDR2 SNEGSKA, per germline (reference sequence). CDR3 length: 16 residues. CDR3 loop: CSARDLTDSGANVLTF. CDR3 DNA: TGCAGTGCTAGAGATCTAACAGACTCTGGGGCCAACGTCCTGACTTTC.

To note about this clonotype: The CDR3 end shows no conserved phenylalanine or tryptophan, and so a read error is likely. The chain employs TRBV27 and TRBJ1-5, with D unclear. Trimming shortened V by 2 bases and J by 1 base, and 3 bases separated the two germline ends. This CDR3 has 13 amino acids. The germline CDR1 and CDR2 sequences are MNHEY and SMNVEV (reference sequence). This chain's CDR3 is CASSLGSNQPQHI. As DNA, the CDR3 is TGTGCCAGCAGTTTAGGGAGCAATCAGCCCCAGCATATT.

The table lists this clonotype with a few counts. This sequence joins TRBV12-3 or TRBV12-4 and TRBJ1-2, with D uncertain. This CDR3 is built from 13 residues. V lost 6 bases and J 4 bases, leaving 12 bases between the germline ends. Here the CDR3 reads CASSEGLSYGYTF. CDR3 DNA: TGTGCCAGCAGCGAGGGCTTGAGCTATGGCTACACCTTC.

To note about this clonotype: A much larger clone lies a single base off, so this may be a read error. The chain is built from TRBV7-8 and TRBJ1-1; 8 nucleotides agree with TRBD1. The CDR3 runs to 15 residues. Germline lookup yields CDR1 SGHVS and CDR2 FQNEAQ. This chain's CDR3 is CAGSLGTGGGTEAFF. DNA for the CDR3: TGTGCCGGCAGCTTGGGTACAGGGGGTGGCACTGAAGCTTTCTTT.

As regards this clonotype: A read error may account for a junction end that differs from germline. J is TRBJ2-3 and V is TRBV27; no definite D call. CDR1 and CDR2 from the germline V gene are MNHEY and SMNVEV (reference sequence). The CDR3 contains 14 residues. The CDR3 DNA follows: TGTGGCAGCAGTCCCGCTCCACGCACAGATACGCAGTATTTT. Its protein product is CGSSPAPRTDTQYF.

Only a few counts were recorded for this clonotype. The chain couples TRBV28 to TRBJ2-7, with 9 bases aligning to TRBD1. The V segment lost 9 bases and the J segment 4 bases; nucleotides outside the gene matches: 7. Germline CDR1 MDHEN, CDR2 SYDVKM. The CDR3 is made up of 13 amino acids. DNA for the CDR3: TGTGCCAGTAAGGGCGGACAGGGGTACGAGCAGTACTTC. It yields the protein CASKGGQGYEQYF.

This clonotype was detected once. One base away lies a much larger clone, so this may be a sequencing read error. The rearrangement links TRBV10-3 to TRBJ2-7, with 7 bases that match TRBD1. The CDR3 covers 11 residues. Germline CDR1 and CDR2: ENHRY and SYGVKD. CDR3 bases: TGTGCCACCAGACAGGGTTACGAGCTGTACTTC. Amino acid sequence: CATRQGYELYF.

There are a few counts of this clonotype. The chain uses TRBV6-5 and TRBJ2-5, with 12 nucleotides matching TRBD2. The junction had 5 bases not matched to a gene; V was cut back by 5 bases and J by 4 bases. Germline V gene data show CDR1 as MNHEY and CDR2 as SVGAGI. The CDR3 runs 15 residues. The CDR3 coding sequence is TGTGCCAGCAGTGCGTCTAGCGGGGGGGGAGAGACCCAGTACTTC. It translates to CASSASSGGGETQYF.

For this clonotype: A much larger clone differs by one base, so this may be a read error. This chain joins TRBV4-3 and TRBJ2-1, with a tentative D call TRBD1 (5 bases). In germline, CDR1 is LGHNA, CDR2 YSLEER. The CDR3 loop spans 14 amino acids. This CDR3 reads CARSPLGQDNEQFF. CDR3 coding DNA: TGCGCCAGAAGCCCGTTGGGGCAGGACAATGAGCAGTTCTTC.

Of note for this clonotype: This may be a read error: a much more frequent sequence differs by one nucleotide. The chain carries TRBV29-1 and TRBJ2-2; possibly TRBD2 for D (5 bases). Germline loops: CDR1 SQVTM, CDR2 ANQGSEA. V lost 7 bases, J lost 1 base, and 16 bases lay in between. CDR3 length: 15 amino acids. In nucleotides, the CDR3 is TGCAGCGCCCGCTGGGAGAGTAGGAACACCGGGGAGCTGTTTTTT. Protein: CSARWESRNTGELFF.

The rearrangement uses TRBV4-1 and TRBJ2-4; tentatively, D is TRBD1 or TRBD2 (5 bases each). Germline V gene data show CDR1 as MGHRA and CDR2 as YSYEKL. CDR3 length: 17 residues. Trimming pared 0 bases from V and 8 bases from J, leaving 20 bases between. The CDR3 region has the DNA TGCGCCAGCAGCCAAGAAAATAAGGGACCCCTGAGGTACATTCAGTACTTC. Amino acids: CASSQENKGPLRYIQYF.

This clonotype was counted only a few times. The chain recombines TRBV7-9 with TRBJ2-1; D ambiguous. The ends were cut back, 2 bases at V and 9 bases at J, with 14 bases in the middle. CDR3 length: 14 residues. Germline CDR1 and CDR2: SEHNR and FQNEAQ (reference sequence). For the CDR3, the DNA is TGTGCCAGCAGCTTATCCGGCGGATATGGTGAGCAGTTCTTC. Protein sequence: CASSLSGGYGEQFF.

J is TRBJ1-3 and V is TRBV7-9; no firm D call. Germline lookup yields CDR1 SEHNR and CDR2 FQNEAQ (reference sequence). The CDR3 is 15 residues long. V lost 2 bases and J lost 8, with 16 bases in between. CDR3 loop: CASSLSQEEVYTIYF. In DNA, the CDR3 is TGTGCCAGCAGCTTAAGCCAGGAGGAGGTGTACACCATATATTTT.

At least ten counts were recorded for this clonotype. The chain has TRBV4-1 and TRBJ2-7; TRBD1 agrees at 10 bases. Per the germline V gene, CDR1 is MGHRA and CDR2 is YSYEKL. With 4 bases clipped from V and 3 bases from J, the junction kept 3 bases outside the gene matches. CDR3 length equals 14 residues. CDR3 residues: CASSPRTGGYEQYF. DNA of the CDR3: TGCGCCAGCAGCCCACGGACAGGGGGCTACGAGCAGTACTTC.

In the case of this clonotype: This may be a read error, as it is one base from a much larger clone. The rearrangement joins TRBV9 to TRBJ2-3; D possibly uses TRBD1 or TRBD2 (5 bases each). The ends were cut back, 3 bases at V and 1 base at J, with 15 bases in the middle. CDR1 and CDR2 (germline): SGDLS, YYNGEE. The CDR3 extends over 16 amino acids. The CDR3 loop reads CASSGGSGLGTDTQYF. As DNA, the CDR3 is TGTGCCAGCAGCGGAGGGTCAGGGTTGGGCACAGATACGCAGTATTTT.

For this clonotype: This may be a read error, as it is one base from a much larger clone. The V and J genes are TRBV2 and TRBJ2-5; 9 bases agree with TRBD2. This CDR3 comprises 15 residues. Germline CDR1 reads SNHLY; CDR2 reads FYNNEI. The CDR3 DNA sequence: TGTGTCAGCAGTCCTGACGCGGGGGGGCCGGAGACCCAGTACTTC. Protein: CVSSPDAGGPETQYF. Together with reference TRBV2 and TRBJ2-5, the CDR3 gives the full variable domain: EPEVTQTPSHQVTQMGQEVILRCVPISNHLYFYWYRQILGQKVEFLVSFYNNEISEKSEIFDDQFSVERPDGSNFTLKIRSTKLEDSAMYFCVSSPDAGGPETQYFGPGTRLLVL.

This clonotype was observed once. V gene TRBV13 combines with J gene TRBJ2-3; TRBD1 aligns across 10 bases. V lost 5 bases and J lost 9; bases outside the gene matches: 20. From germline, CDR1 is PRHDT and CDR2 FYEKMQ (reference sequence). This CDR3 has 18 residues. The DNA for the CDR3 is TGTGCCAGCAGCCCGATGGTATATTGCGGGACAGGGGAGGGAACGCAGTATTTT. Protein: CASSPMVYCGTGEGTQYF.

This clonotype has only a few counts. The chain combines TRBV4-1 with TRBJ2-1; no firm D call. Germline V gene data show CDR1 as MGHRA and CDR2 as YSYEKL. V gave up 0 bases and J gave up 0 bases, with 9 bases separating them. CDR3 length equals 16 residues. CDR3 sequence reads: CASSQEYDASYNEQFF. The CDR3 DNA is TGCGCCAGCAGCCAAGAATACGACGCCTCCTACAATGAGCAGTTCTTC.

This chain joins TRBV9 and TRBJ2-1, with D possibly matching TRBD2 (5 bases). This CDR3 contains 17 residues. CDR1 is SGDLS and CDR2 is YYNGEE in the germline V gene. The ends were cut back, 0 bases at V and 4 bases at J, with 17 bases in the middle. The CDR3 here is CASSVALDYGRYNEQFF. CDR3 bases: TGTGCCAGCAGCGTAGCGCTAGACTACGGTAGATACAATGAGCAGTTCTTC. Based on the CDR3 plus reference TRBV9 and TRBJ2-1, the full variable domain is DSGVTQTPKHLITATGQRVTLRCSPRSGDLSVYWYQQSLDQGLQFLIQYYNGEERAKGNILERFSAQQFPDLHSELNLSSLELGDSALYFCASSVALDYGRYNEQFFGPGTRLTVL.

V usage is TRBV12-3 or TRBV12-4 and J usage is TRBJ1-2; 7 positions match TRBD1. The CDR3 spans 16 residues. V was pared by 6 bases and J by 2 bases, with 12 bases of the junction left unmatched. This CDR3 reads CASRGQKPIPNYGYTF. The CDR3 DNA sequence: TGTGCCAGCAGGGGACAGAAACCAATTCCCAACTATGGCTACACCTTC.

This clonotype was seen more than once but under ten times. The chain employs TRBV6-2 or TRBV6-3 and TRBJ2-7; 9 bases are shared with TRBD2. V shed 1 base, J shed 5 bases, and the junction held 9 bases outside the gene matches. The CDR3 extends over 16 amino acids. Germline V CDR1 and CDR2: MNHEY, SVGEGT. The CDR3: CASSYLPSGMDNEQYF. The CDR3 bases are TGTGCCAGCAGTTACTTACCTAGCGGGATGGACAACGAGCAGTACTTC.

This clonotype was counted at least ten times. V gene TRBV6-2 or TRBV6-3 combines with J gene TRBJ2-7; unclear D gene. Trimming took off 4 bases at V and 3 bases at J, with 10 bases between the two ends. The CDR3 spans 13 residues. Looked up from germline, CDR1 is MNHEY and CDR2 is SVGEGT. As DNA, the CDR3 is TGTGCCAGCAGTTTTTACACAGACTACGAGCAGTACTTC. It yields the protein CASSFYTDYEQYF.

A few counts support this clonotype. The chain couples TRBV20-1 to TRBJ1-5; perhaps TRBD1 as D (5 bases). The CDR3 contains 15 residues. From germline, CDR1 is DFQATT and CDR2 SNEGSKA (reference sequence). V was cut by 3 bases and J by 0 bases, with 12 bases left in between. The CDR3 protein is CSASQSGLSNQPQHF. Here the CDR3 DNA reads TGCAGTGCTAGCCAATCGGGGCTTAGCAATCAGCCCCAGCATTTT.

On this clonotype itself: With a much larger clone just one base away, this may be a read error. This chain connects TRBV29-1 to TRBJ2-1, with D tentatively TRBD2 (5 bases). The V and J ends lost 6 bases and 2 bases respectively, with 14 bases between them. CDR1 SQVTM and CDR2 ANQGSEA come from the germline V gene. The length of the CDR3 is 14 residues. CDR3 sequence: CSVAGVQAYNEQFF. The DNA of the CDR3 is TGCAGCGTGGCCGGGGTTCAAGCCTACAATGAGCAGTTCTTC.